These T cell receptor beta chains were read from a single sample in a study of memory CD4+ T cells and cytomegalovirus serostatus. Data came from immunoSEQ multiplex PCR; TCRdb stores just in-frame clones and leaves some out. The sample comprises tens of thousands of clones, around four fifths of which are singletons, and less than 1.5% rests with the top ten. The material sequenced was memory CD4+ T cells from blood. These receptors all come from an adult in good health and CMV-seropositive. Each CDR3 is given with its conserved first and last residue. A D gene is named only where the DNA matches it firmly. Where a row states a size, it is once, few, many or the class of an expanded clone; other rows omit it.

size	V	D	J	DNA	CDR3
few	TRBV6-1	TRBD2	TRBJ2-7	TGTGCCAGCAGTGAAGGACGGACTAGCGCTTCCGATTTC	CASSEGRTSASDF
NA	TRBV5-4	TRBD1	TRBJ2-5	TGTGCCAGCAGCTTGGAGTTGGGACAGCAAGAGACCCAGTACTTC	CASSLELGQQETQYF
NA	TRBV19	NA	TRBJ2-1	TGTGCCAGTAGTATGGCCCCGGGTGGCAATGAGCAGTTCTTC	CASSMAPGGNEQFF
NA	TRBV7-7	TRBD1	TRBJ1-2	TGTGCTAGCAGCCCCTGGACAGGGGAAACCTATGGCTACACCTTC	CASSPWTGETYGYTF
NA	TRBV20-1	NA	TRBJ1-2	TGCAGCCGGGGGGGAAACTATGGCTACACCTTC	CSRGGNYGYTF
medium-sized	TRBV6-5	TRBD2	TRBJ2-3	TGTGCCAGCAGTTTGGGACTAGCATCAGATACGCAGTATTTT	CASSLGLASDTQYF
NA	TRBV28	NA	TRBJ1-1	TGTGCCATCAACACCGTGGGTGAGGAAGCTTTCTTT	CAINTVGEEAFF
NA	TRBV27	NA	TRBJ2-3	TGTGCCAGCACCCCCAGGACGCGAATTGATACGCAGTATTTT	CASTPRTRIDTQYF
NA	TRBV7-2	NA	TRBJ1-3	TGTGCCAGCAGCTTAGTCGTCGGATCTGGAAACACCATATATTTT	CASSLVVGSGNTIYF
NA	TRBV2	TRBD2	TRBJ2-5	TGTGCCAGCAACCGACTAGCGGGGGGCGAGGGAGAGACCCAGTACTTC	CASNRLAGGEGETQYF
NA	TRBV2	TRBD1	TRBJ1-1	TGTGCCAGCAGTCAAAGCCGACAGGGCGAGGCTGAAGCTTTCTTT	CASSQSRQGEAEAFF
NA	TRBV5-4	TRBD1	TRBJ2-3	TGTGCCAGCAGCTTGGGAGGGACAGTTCACACAGATACGCAGTATTTT	CASSLGGTVHTDTQYF
NA	TRBV10-3	NA	TRBJ2-6	TGTGCCATCAGTGGGGGGGACAGCAGCTCTGGGGCCAACGTCCTGACTTTC	CAISGGDSSSGANVLTF
NA	TRBV9	NA	TRBJ1-4	TGTGCCAGCAGTCGGGACATCGGCGAAAAACTGTTTTTT	CASSRDIGEKLFF
NA	TRBV6-1	TRBD1	TRBJ1-4	TGTGCCAGCAGTGGCTACAGGGGTGAAAAACTGTTTTTT	CASSGYRGEKLFF
NA	TRBV28	NA	TRBJ2-5	TGTGCCAGCAGTTCCCAGGGGGGGTCGGAGACCCAGTACTTC	CASSSQGGSETQYF
NA	TRBV2	NA	TRBJ2-3	TGTGCCAGCAGTGTCTTGACTTCAGATACGCAGTATTTT	CASSVLTSDTQYF
NA	TRBV9	NA	TRBJ1-2	TGTGCCAGCAGCCTTAACAGTCAAAACTATGGCTACACCTTC	CASSLNSQNYGYTF
NA	TRBV19	NA	TRBJ1-2	TGTGCCAGTAGTATTCGGGAGTATGGCTACACCTTC	CASSIREYGYTF
NA	TRBV5-1	NA	TRBJ2-3	TGCGCCAGCAGCCTGGTCCAGGGGACTGAAACCACAGATACGCAGTATTTT	CASSLVQGTETTDTQYF
NA	TRBV15	NA	TRBJ2-1	TGTGCCACCAGCAGAGATCGGCCCAATGAGCAGTTCTTC	CATSRDRPNEQFF
NA	TRBV28	TRBD1	TRBJ2-1	TGTGCCAGCACCGGGGGAGGGACAGGGGTCTACAATGAGCAGTTCTTC	CASTGGGTGVYNEQFF
NA	TRBV10-3	NA	TRBJ1-4	TGTGCCATCAGTGCGACCGCTAGGGAAAAACTGTTTTTT	CAISATAREKLFF
NA	TRBV11-2	TRBD2	TRBJ2-3	TGTGCCAGCAGCTCCCGTCCGGGACTAGCGGGGGGGGGCACAGATACGCAGTATTTT	CASSSRPGLAGGGTDTQYF
NA	TRBV7-8	NA	TRBJ2-7	TGTGCCAGCAGCTTAGTGGGCTACGAGCAGTACTTC	CASSLVGYEQYF
NA	TRBV5-4	NA	TRBJ1-4	TGTGCCAGCAGCTCGGTCGGCTCGGGGGAAAAACTGTTTTTT	CASSSVGSGEKLFF
NA	TRBV7-8	NA	TRBJ1-4	TGTGCCAGCAGCTTAGAGGGGGTTTCTAATGAAAAACTGTTTTTT	CASSLEGVSNEKLFF
NA	TRBV11-2	TRBD1	TRBJ2-1	TGTGCCAGCAGCTCCACAACCTCACAGGGGGGGCAGTTCTTC	CASSSTTSQGGQFF
NA	TRBV9	NA	TRBJ1-1	TGTGCCAGCAGCCCAGGTTTGGCGAACACTGAAGCTTTCTTT	CASSPGLANTEAFF
NA	TRBV19	NA	TRBJ1-5	TGTGCCAGTAGGTTGACTGAGGAGCATCAGCCCCAGCATTTT	CASRLTEEHQPQHF
NA	TRBV15	NA	TRBJ1-6	TGTGCCACCAGCAGAGATCCTGGGGATAATTCACCCCTCCACTTT	CATSRDPGDNSPLHF
NA	TRBV6-1	NA	TRBJ2-1	TGTGCCAGCAGTGTAAGGCTAGCCGCCTACAATGAGCAGTTCTTC	CASSVRLAAYNEQFF
NA	TRBV9	NA	TRBJ2-7	TGTGCCAGCAGTCCGGGGAGGAGTCGATCCTACGAGCAGTACTTC	CASSPGRSRSYEQYF
NA	TRBV5-5	TRBD1	TRBJ2-7	TGTGCCAGCAGTCTACAGGGGTCCTACGAGCAGTACTTC	CASSLQGSYEQYF
NA	TRBV5-4	TRBD2	TRBJ2-5	TGTGCCAGCAGCTCGACGGGACGAGCGGCGGGGGAGGGAGAGACCCAGTACTTC	CASSSTGRAAGEGETQYF
NA	TRBV4-1	NA	TRBJ2-7	TGCGCCAGCAGCCGATCGACAGGAAGCTCCTACGAGCAGTACTTC	CASSRSTGSSYEQYF
NA	TRBV7-9	TRBD1	TRBJ1-4	TGTGCCAGCAGCTCCACCAAGCCGGGACAGGTTAATGAAAAACTGTTTTTT	CASSSTKPGQVNEKLFF
NA	TRBV20-1	NA	TRBJ2-1	TGCAGTGCTACTAGCGACAATGAGCAGTTCTTC	CSATSDNEQFF